A single sample is the source of the 10 T cell receptor beta chains below, sequenced in a study of spatial heterogeneity in lung cancer. Study-level points and caveats: Tracking of tumor mutation counts was seen in expanded intratumoral alpha and beta TCR counts.

Their cognate antigens are unknown. TCRdb reprocessed the 5' RACE reads with MiXCR, giving one entry per CDR3 protein. The data show 5,500 to 7,500 distinct CDR3 sequences, roughly an eighth seen once. Noted time point: sample taken at primary tumor resection. Sample: lung tumor tissue, taken at surgery. The receptors stem from a male donor with early-stage non-small cell lung cancer.

In the case of this clonotype: With the library built for alpha chains, this beta chain is off target and its frequency is not meaningful. The chain employs TRBV12-3 or TRBV12-4 and TRBJ2-1, with 7 positions matching TRBD2. The trim removed 3 bases at V and 4 bases at J, leaving 9 bases unmatched. The CDR3 loop spans 16 amino acids. The CDR3 nucleotides are TGTGCCAGCAGTTTTTCGCTAGCGGTAAAATACAATGAGCAGTTCTTC. Encoded protein: CASSFSLAVKYNEQFF.

This clonotype is labeled medium-sized. This beta chain slipped into a library made for alpha chains as a stray read, so its size is not meaningful. The chain combines TRBV7-9 with TRBJ1-2; D gene unclear. V was trimmed by 1 base and J by 8 bases, leaving 8 bases between them. The CDR3 has 12 residues. Looked up from germline, CDR1 is SEHNR and CDR2 is FQNEAQ (reference sequence). In nucleotides, the CDR3 is TGTGCCAGCAGCTTAGAAACCAGGGGCTACACCTTC. Translated: CASSLETRGYTF.

The table lists this clonotype with a few counts. This beta chain is an off-target read within a library intended for alpha chains, so its frequency means little. V is TRBV12-3 or TRBV12-4 and J is TRBJ2-1; 9 bases are shared with TRBD2. Trimming at V came to 6 bases and at J to 7 bases, leaving 16 bases not matched to a gene. There are 17 residues in the CDR3. The CDR3 region is CASSKGLAGGPGNEQFF. The CDR3, as DNA: TGTGCCAGCAGCAAAGGACTGGCGGGAGGGCCGGGGAATGAGCAGTTCTTC.

About this clonotype: With the library built for alpha chains, this beta chain is off target and its frequency is not meaningful. V gene TRBV4-1 combines with J gene TRBJ2-2; D possibly corresponds to TRBD1 (5 bases). The CDR3 runs 14 residues. Germline V CDR1 and CDR2: MGHRA, YSYEKL. The V end lost 2 bases, the J end lost 4 bases, and 8 bases lay between the germline ends. The CDR3 nucleotides are TGCGCCAGCAGCCAACAGGGCTCCACCGGGGAGCTGTTTTTT. This gives the protein CASSQQGSTGELFF.

Relative to its sample, this clonotype is medium-sized. For a library built for alpha chains, this beta chain is a stray read; little rests on its size. The chain uses TRBV7-9 and TRBJ1-1, with D possibly being TRBD1 (6 bases). Germline V gene data show CDR1 as SEHNR and CDR2 as FQNEAQ (reference sequence). The CDR3 loop spans 15 amino acids. The V end lost 3 bases, the J end lost 0 bases, and 11 bases lay between the germline ends. This chain's CDR3 is CASSLETGMNTEAFF. CDR3 DNA sequence: TGTGCCAGCAGCTTGGAAACAGGGATGAACACTGAAGCTTTCTTT.

The table lists this clonotype with many counts. Because the library targeted alpha chains, this beta chain is an off-target read whose size means little. The chain joins TRBV2 to TRBJ2-7, with D perhaps TRBD2 (6 bases). Germline V lookup: CDR1 SNHLY, CDR2 FYNNEI. The CDR3 contains 14 residues. With 8 bases removed from V and 0 bases from J, the gap between germline ends came to 14 bases. The CDR3 here is CASGLAPLSYEQYF. The DNA for the CDR3 is TGTGCCAGCGGGCTAGCGCCCCTCTCCTACGAGCAGTACTTC.

This clonotype qualifies as medium-sized. This beta chain appears as a stray read in a library generated for alpha chains; its size is not informative. This chain joins TRBV5-1 and TRBJ2-1; 12 nucleotides align to TRBD2. Germline CDR1 is SGHRS and CDR2 is YFSETQ. The CDR3 spans 17 residues. Losses at the gene ends were 0 bases for V and 5 bases for J; bases not matched to a gene: 6. The DNA for the CDR3 is TGCGCCAGCAGCTTGGGACTAGCGGGAGTTAGGAACAATGAGCAGTTCTTC. Residues: CASSLGLAGVRNNEQFF.

There are many counts of this clonotype. This beta chain is off target for a library built for alpha chains, so its abundance means little. This chain links TRBV27 with TRBJ2-3; D unresolved. V lost 5 bases to trimming and J lost 2 bases, with 11 bases between them. Germline V CDR1 and CDR2: MNHEY, SMNVEV (reference sequence). The CDR3 consists of 14 residues. As DNA, the CDR3 is TGTGCCAGCAGTATGGGGTCTTACACAGATACGCAGTATTTT. The encoded protein is CASSMGSYTDTQYF.

This clonotype was counted only a few times. This beta chain lies outside the target of a library built for alpha chains; its clone size means little. The chain combines TRBV6-2 or TRBV6-3 with TRBJ2-7; no definite D call. The CDR3 is 13 residues long. CDR1 and CDR2 from the germline V gene are MNHEY and SVGEGT. V gave up 2 bases and J gave up 2 bases, with 7 bases separating them. CDR3 sequence (DNA): TGTGCCAGCAGTTACGCTCTTACCTACGAGCAGTACTTC. It translates to CASSYALTYEQYF.

In regard to this clonotype: A library prepared for alpha chains yielded this beta chain as an off-target read; its size is of little meaning. The rearrangement joins TRBV10-3 to TRBJ1-4; no definite D call. V lost 3 bases, J lost 2 bases, and 13 bases lay in between. This CDR3 spans 16 amino acids. From germline, CDR1 is ENHRY and CDR2 SYGVKD. The CDR3 loop reads CAISESFGRTNEKLFF. The CDR3 DNA follows: TGTGCCATCAGTGAAAGTTTCGGGCGCACTAATGAAAAACTGTTTTTT.